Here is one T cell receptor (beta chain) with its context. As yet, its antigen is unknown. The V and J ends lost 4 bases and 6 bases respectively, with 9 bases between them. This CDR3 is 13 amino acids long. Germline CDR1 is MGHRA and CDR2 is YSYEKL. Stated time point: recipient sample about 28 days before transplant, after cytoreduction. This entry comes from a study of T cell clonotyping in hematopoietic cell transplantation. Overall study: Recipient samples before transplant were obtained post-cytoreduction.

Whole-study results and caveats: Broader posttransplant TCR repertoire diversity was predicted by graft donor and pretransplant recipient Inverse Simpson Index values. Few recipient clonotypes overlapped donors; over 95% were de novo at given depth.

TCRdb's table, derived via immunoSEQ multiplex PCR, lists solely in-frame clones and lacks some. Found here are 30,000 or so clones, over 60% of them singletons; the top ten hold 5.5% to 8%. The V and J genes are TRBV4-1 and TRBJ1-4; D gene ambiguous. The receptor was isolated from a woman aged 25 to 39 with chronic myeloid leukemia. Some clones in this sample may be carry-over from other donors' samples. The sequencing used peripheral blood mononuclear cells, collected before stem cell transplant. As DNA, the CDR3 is TGCGCCAGCAGCCTGATTGGGGATGAAAAACTGTTTTTT. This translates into CASSLIGDEKLFF.